These T cell receptor beta chains were read from a single sample in a study of cytomegalovirus exposure and HLA in healthy donors. Measured with immunoSEQ multiplex PCR; TCRdb has only the in-frame clones, and not every one. The sample has roughly 160,000 clones; 75% to 85% are singletons. Sequencing was done on a sample of PBMCs. All receptors come from a man over 45 in good health and CMV-seropositive. CDR3s include the opening cysteine and the closing phenylalanine or tryptophan. D genes are given only for firm matches. The size entry is marked missing in some rows and otherwise reads once, few, many or a size class.

J gene	clone size	V gene	D gene	CDR3 DNA	CDR3 protein
TRBJ2-7	NA	TRBV5-4	TRBD1	TGTGCCAGCAGCGCCGGGACAGGGATTTACGAGCAGTACTTC	CASSAGTGIYEQYF
TRBJ1-1	NA	TRBV10-3	TRBD1	TGTGCCATCAGTGAGTCCCCTGGACAGGGTTATACTGAAGCTTTCTTT	CAISESPGQGYTEAFF
TRBJ1-3	NA	TRBV5-1	NA	TGCGCCAGCAGCTTCGAGGGATCTGGAAACACCATATATTTT	CASSFEGSGNTIYF
TRBJ2-1	NA	TRBV9	NA	TGTGCCAGCAGCGGCGCCTTGGACCGACTAGGCAGGAGCAATGAGCAGTTCTTC	CASSGALDRLGRSNEQFF
TRBJ2-1	NA	TRBV6-6	TRBD1	TGTGCCAGCAGACCCTCGGGACAGGGCTACAATGAGCAGTTCTTC	CASRPSGQGYNEQFF
TRBJ1-3	NA	TRBV5-5	NA	TGTGCCAGCAGCTTGCAGTCTGCTGGAAACACCATATATTTT	CASSLQSAGNTIYF
TRBJ2-5	NA	TRBV7-9	NA	TGTGCCAGCAGCTTAGACACGGGCCAAGAGACCCAGTACTTC	CASSLDTGQETQYF
TRBJ1-1	few	TRBV5-1	NA	TGCGCCAGCACCCTCGGGGAGAACACTGAAGCTTTCTTT	CASTLGENTEAFF
TRBJ2-7	NA	TRBV5-6	TRBD1	TGTGCCAGCAGCGGCCGGGACAGGGCCTTCTACGAGCAGTACTTC	CASSGRDRAFYEQYF
TRBJ2-7	NA	TRBV2	TRBD1	TGTGCCAGCAGGGGACAGGTATTAAGCTACGAGCAGTACTTC	CASRGQVLSYEQYF
TRBJ1-6	NA	TRBV6-5	NA	TGTGCCAGCAGAGCCGAAAGGGGTAATTCACCCCTCCACTTT	CASRAERGNSPLHF